The 22 T cell receptor beta chains listed next were all sequenced from one sample in a study of T-cell reconstitution after alpha-beta-depleted transplantation in children. For TCRbeta, the library was prepared with unique molecular identifiers. TCRdb reprocessed the PCR reads via MiXCR and lists one record per CDR3 protein. The data show about half a million distinct CDR3 sequences, about an eighth seen once. The sequences come from PBMCs from the stem cell graft donor, collected from the stem cell graft. All receptors derive from a human donor who donated a stem cell graft to a child with combined immunodeficiency.

V gene TRBV5-1 combines with J gene TRBJ2-3; D is possibly TRBD2 (7 bases). The germline gives CDR1 SGHRS, CDR2 YFSETQ. The CDR3 is 15 amino acids. V lost 0 bases to trimming and J lost 6 bases, with 14 bases between them. CDR3 nucleotide sequence: TGCGCCAGCAGCTTGGGCCCGGGGGGCCTGGATACGCAGTATTTT. Protein: CASSLGPGGLDTQYF.

This clonotype appeared a few times. The chain employs TRBV30 and TRBJ2-7; D may be TRBD1 (6 bases). This CDR3 comprises 13 residues. Trimming shortened V by 5 bases and J by 4 bases, and 15 bases separated the two germline ends. Germline V CDR1 and CDR2: GTSNPN, SVGIG (reference sequence). CDR3 sequence reads: CAWEGTNYYEQYF. In nucleotides, the CDR3 is TGTGCCTGGGAGGGGACAAACTATTACGAGCAGTACTTC.

A few counts support this clonotype. The chain couples TRBV12-3 or TRBV12-4 to TRBJ2-7, with 14 bases aligning to TRBD2. Trimming at V came to 6 bases and at J to 2 bases, leaving 9 bases not matched to a gene. The CDR3 sequence is 17 residues long. This chain's CDR3 is CASSHRTSGRITYEQYF. As DNA, the CDR3 is TGTGCCAGCAGCCACAGGACTAGCGGGAGGATTACCTACGAGCAGTACTTC.

This chain connects TRBV3-1 to TRBJ2-7; no firm D call. Germline assignment: CDR1 LGHDT and CDR2 YNNKEL (reference sequence). Trimming removed 2 bases from V and 2 bases from J, with 10 bases in between. There are 14 residues in the CDR3. Here the CDR3 reads CASSQIHPPYEQYF. The CDR3 DNA sequence: TGTGCCAGCAGCCAAATCCACCCACCCTACGAGCAGTACTTC.

This clonotype was detected ten times or more. This chain connects TRBV12-3 or TRBV12-4 to TRBJ1-2; 8 bases agree with TRBD1. The CDR3 is 17 residues long. The junction had 15 bases not matched to a gene; V was cut back by 5 bases and J by 4 bases. The CDR3 nucleotides read TGTGCCAGCAGTGGACAGGGAGTATCACAATCGATCTATGGCTACACCTTC. Translation: CASSGQGVSQSIYGYTF.

This clonotype has ten or more counts. V and J are TRBV28 and TRBJ2-7, with 7 bases identical to TRBD2. Looked up from germline, CDR1 is MDHEN and CDR2 is SYDVKM. V lost 6 bases to trimming and J lost 2 bases; unmatched junction nucleotides: 7. The CDR3 extends over 14 amino acids. This chain's CDR3 is CASRSLGGAYEQYF. The CDR3 DNA follows: TGTGCCAGCAGATCCCTTGGGGGGGCCTACGAGCAGTACTTC.

This clonotype was seen ten or more times. The chain uses TRBV6-5 and TRBJ2-2, with D hard to call. In germline, CDR1 is MNHEY, CDR2 SVGAGI. This CDR3 is built from 15 residues. V was cut by 0 bases and J by 2 bases, with 7 bases left in between. The CDR3 nucleotides read TGTGCCAGCAGTTACTCCCCGCAAAACACCGGGGAGCTGTTTTTT. Protein: CASSYSPQNTGELFF.

At least ten counts were recorded for this clonotype. The chain has TRBV12-3 or TRBV12-4 and TRBJ1-2; the match to TRBD1 covers 7 bases. J gave up 2 bases and V 4 bases, and 1 base lay outside the gene matches. This CDR3 has 13 residues. The CDR3: CASSSTGNYGYTF. CDR3 DNA sequence: TGTGCCAGCAGTTCGACAGGGAACTATGGCTACACCTTC.

This clonotype was detected many times. The V gene is TRBV6-2 or TRBV6-3, the J gene TRBJ2-7; TRBD2 might be the D (6 bases). The germline gives CDR1 MNHEY, CDR2 SVGEGT. Between the trimmed V and J ends, which lost 6 bases and 2 bases, there was a span of 17 bases. The CDR3 extends over 15 amino acids. The CDR3 region has the DNA TGTGCCAGCAGCCCCTGGAGGGATGGGACCTACGAGCAGTACTTC. As protein: CASSPWRDGTYEQYF.

The chain carries TRBV4-3 and TRBJ2-6; the D gene is possibly TRBD1 (5 bases). Germline assignment: CDR1 LGHNA and CDR2 YSLEER. The CDR3 is 15 amino acids. Deletions cut 2 bases from V and 2 bases from J, with 7 bases between. DNA for the CDR3: TGCGCCAGCAGCCAACCAGGGACTGGGGCCAACGTCCTGACTTTC. Its translation: CASSQPGTGANVLTF.

This clonotype was seen a few times. V and J are TRBV12-3 or TRBV12-4 and TRBJ2-1; the D is unclear. The V gene lost 5 bases and the J gene lost 0 bases, with 11 bases spanning the gap. CDR3 length equals 15 residues. CDR3 sequence: CASSHGVRSYNEQFF. The CDR3 DNA reads TGTGCCAGCAGTCATGGGGTCCGCTCCTACAATGAGCAGTTCTTC.

CDR3 bases: TGTGCCAGCAGCTCTACATCCGGACTAGCGGGTCCTACCTACGAGCAGTACTTC. Protein product: CASSSTSGLAGPTYEQYF. The chain joins TRBV11-1 to TRBJ2-7; 11 positions agree with TRBD2. The CDR3 totals 18 residues. CDR1 is SGHAT, CDR2 FQDESV, per germline (reference sequence). The junction had 13 bases not matched to a gene; V was cut back by 4 bases and J by 2 bases.

A single count supports this clonotype. This chain connects TRBV11-2 to TRBJ2-1; D possibly corresponds to TRBD2 (6 bases). Looked up from germline, CDR1 is SGHAT and CDR2 is FQNNGV. The V end lost 5 bases, the J end lost 0 bases, and 14 bases lay between the germline ends. The CDR3 is made up of 16 amino acids. CDR3 region: CASSPERVSSYNEQFF. The DNA for the CDR3 is TGTGCCAGCAGCCCGGAGCGGGTGAGCTCCTACAATGAGCAGTTCTTC.

In its sample, this clonotype was seen a few times. This chain connects TRBV12-3 or TRBV12-4 to TRBJ1-2; D unclear. The CDR3 consists of 14 residues. V was cut by 1 base and J by 5 bases, with 11 bases left in between. CDR3 coding DNA: TGTGCCAGCAGTTTAGTACACAGCCCTTATGGCTACACCTTC. This translates into CASSLVHSPYGYTF.

Written as DNA, the CDR3 is TGTGCCACCAGCTCCGAGTCGGGGGTCTACTCTGGAAACACCATATATTTT. Translation gives CATSSESGVYSGNTIYF. The J gene is TRBJ1-3, the V gene TRBV15; D may be TRBD1 (5 bases). Looked up from germline, CDR1 is LNHNV and CDR2 is YYDKDF (reference sequence). Trimming cost V 5 bases and J 0 bases, with 17 bases left between them. This CDR3 is 17 amino acids long.

CDR3: CSVFGQGGYTF. In DNA form, the CDR3 reads TGCAGCGTTTTCGGACAGGGCGGCTACACCTTC. The rearrangement uses TRBV29-1 and TRBJ1-2; TRBD1 aligns across 8 bases. Germline V gives CDR1 SQVTM, CDR2 ANQGSEA. Trimming at V came to 5 bases and at J to 8 bases, leaving 4 bases not matched to a gene. CDR3 size: 11 residues.

There are a few counts of this clonotype. This sequence joins TRBV6-2 or TRBV6-3 and TRBJ1-5; D is undetermined. Per the germline V gene, CDR1 is MNHEY and CDR2 is SVGEGT. The CDR3 is made up of 11 amino acids. The V gene lost 3 bases and the J gene lost 9 bases, with 6 bases spanning the gap. The DNA for the CDR3 is TGTGCCAGCAGTTATGGAGGGCCCCAGCATTTT. Translation: CASSYGGPQHF.

This clonotype was picked up many times. The V gene is TRBV2, the J gene TRBJ2-5, with unresolved D. Trimming left V 4 bases short and J 1 base short, with 10 bases between. The CDR3 length is 14 residues. Looked up from germline, CDR1 is SNHLY and CDR2 is FYNNEI. This chain's CDR3 is CASSARTTQETQYF. CDR3 bases: TGTGCCAGCAGTGCTAGGACCACCCAAGAGACCCAGTACTTC.

This clonotype was counted at least ten times. This rearrangement joins TRBV24-1 to TRBJ2-1, with D possibly being TRBD2 (6 bases). Trimming stripped 5 bases from V and 1 base from J, with 8 bases between. Germline lookup yields CDR1 KGHDR and CDR2 SFDVKD. This CDR3 region has 14 residues. The CDR3 is CATSAAGSYNEQFF. Written as DNA, the CDR3 is TGTGCCACCAGTGCCGCGGGATCCTACAATGAGCAGTTCTTC.

This clonotype was found many times. The chain uses TRBV24-1 and TRBJ2-1; D is ambiguous. Germline values: CDR1 KGHDR, CDR2 SFDVKD. The CDR3 spans 13 residues. Trimming shortened V by 7 bases and J by 1 base, and 7 bases separated the two germline ends. CDR3 loop: CATSRSSYNEQFF. The CDR3 DNA is TGTGCCACCAGCCGGAGTTCCTACAATGAGCAGTTCTTC.

This clonotype has a handful of counts. The rearrangement joins TRBV13 to TRBJ2-7; D is possibly TRBD2 (6 bases). The CDR3 runs 13 residues. Germline loops: CDR1 PRHDT, CDR2 FYEKMQ (reference sequence). Trimming removed 5 bases from V and 8 bases from J, with 16 bases in between. CDR3 amino acids: CASSVGTPTKQYF. CDR3 bases: TGTGCCAGCAGCGTCGGGACTCCAACGAAGCAGTACTTC.

There are a few counts of this clonotype. The chain has TRBV12-3 or TRBV12-4 and TRBJ2-1, with 7 bases matching TRBD1. The V gene end was trimmed by 6 bases and the J gene end by 4 bases; junction bases not matched to a gene: 9. The CDR3 totals 15 residues. CDR3 loop: CASSLTGQLYNEQFF. CDR3 nucleotide sequence: TGTGCCAGCAGCCTGACGGGACAGTTATACAATGAGCAGTTCTTC.